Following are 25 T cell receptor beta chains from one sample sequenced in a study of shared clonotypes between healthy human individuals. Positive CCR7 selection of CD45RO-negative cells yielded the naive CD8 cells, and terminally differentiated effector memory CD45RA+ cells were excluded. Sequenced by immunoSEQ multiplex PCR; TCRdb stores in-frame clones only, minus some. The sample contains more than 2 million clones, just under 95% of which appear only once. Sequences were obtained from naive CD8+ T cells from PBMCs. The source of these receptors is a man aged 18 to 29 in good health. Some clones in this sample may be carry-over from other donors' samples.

CDR3 DNA sequence: TGTGCCAGCAGCCCCGGACAGGGGGCCGTTTATAGCAATCAGCCCCAGCATTTT. This encodes CASSPGQGAVYSNQPQHF. This rearrangement joins TRBV2 to TRBJ1-5; 11 bases agree with TRBD1. Germline V gives CDR1 SNHLY, CDR2 FYNNEI. This CDR3 is built from 18 residues. V lost 6 bases and J lost 0; bases outside the gene matches: 10.

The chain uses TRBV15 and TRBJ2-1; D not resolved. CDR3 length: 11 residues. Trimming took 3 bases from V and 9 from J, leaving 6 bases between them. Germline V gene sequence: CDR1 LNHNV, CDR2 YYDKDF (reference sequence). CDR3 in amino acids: CATSSTGEQFF. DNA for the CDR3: TGTGCCACCAGCAGCACCGGTGAGCAGTTCTTC.

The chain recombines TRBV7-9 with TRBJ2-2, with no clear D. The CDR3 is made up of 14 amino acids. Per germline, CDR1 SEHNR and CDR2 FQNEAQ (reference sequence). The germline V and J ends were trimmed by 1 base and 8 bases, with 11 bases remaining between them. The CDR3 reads CASSLGRLPGELFF. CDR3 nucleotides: TGTGCCAGCAGCTTAGGGCGGCTACCGGGGGAGCTGTTTTTT.

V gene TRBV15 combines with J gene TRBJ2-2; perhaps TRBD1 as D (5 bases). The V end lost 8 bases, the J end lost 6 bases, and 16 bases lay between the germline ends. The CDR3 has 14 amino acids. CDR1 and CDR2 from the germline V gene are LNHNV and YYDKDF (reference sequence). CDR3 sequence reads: CATLNKGSAGELFF. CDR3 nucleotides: TGTGCCACCCTGAATAAGGGGTCGGCCGGGGAGCTGTTTTTT. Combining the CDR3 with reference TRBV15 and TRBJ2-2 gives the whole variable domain DAMVIQNPRYQVTQFGKPVTLSCSQTLNHNVMYWYQQKSSQAPKLLFHYYDKDFNNEADTPDNFQSRRPNTSFCFLDIRSPGLGDTAMYLCATLNKGSAGELFFGEGSRLTVL.

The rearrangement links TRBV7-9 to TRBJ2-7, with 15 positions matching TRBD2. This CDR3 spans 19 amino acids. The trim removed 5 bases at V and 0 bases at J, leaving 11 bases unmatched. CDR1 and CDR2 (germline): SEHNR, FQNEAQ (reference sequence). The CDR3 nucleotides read TGTGCCAGCAGCCCCTGGACTAGCGGGAGGGCCGCGATCTCCTACGAGCAGTACTTC. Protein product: CASSPWTSGRAAISYEQYF.

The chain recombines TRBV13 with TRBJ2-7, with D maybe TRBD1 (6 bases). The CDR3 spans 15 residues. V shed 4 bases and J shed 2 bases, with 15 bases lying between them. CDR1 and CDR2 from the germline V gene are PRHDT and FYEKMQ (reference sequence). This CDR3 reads CASSSTTDSPYEQYF. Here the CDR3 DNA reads TGTGCCAGCAGCTCAACTACGGACAGTCCCTACGAGCAGTACTTC.

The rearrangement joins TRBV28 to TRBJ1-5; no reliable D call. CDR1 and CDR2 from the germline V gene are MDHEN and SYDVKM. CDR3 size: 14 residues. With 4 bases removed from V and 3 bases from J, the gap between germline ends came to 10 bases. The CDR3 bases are TGTGCCAGCAGTTCCGACGGAATCAATCAGCCCCAGCATTTT. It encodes CASSSDGINQPQHF.

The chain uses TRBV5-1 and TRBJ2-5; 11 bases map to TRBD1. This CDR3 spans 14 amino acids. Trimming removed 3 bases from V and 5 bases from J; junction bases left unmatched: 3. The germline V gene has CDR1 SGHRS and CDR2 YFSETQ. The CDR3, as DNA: TGCGCCAGCAGCTGGACAGGGGGCGATGAGACCCAGTACTTC. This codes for CASSWTGGDETQYF. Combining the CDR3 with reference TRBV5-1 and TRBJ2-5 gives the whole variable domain KAGVTQTPRYLIKTRGQQVTLSCSPISGHRSVSWYQQTPGQGLQFLFEYFSETQRNKGNFPGRFSGRQFSNSRSEMNVSTLELGDSALYLCASSWTGGDETQYFGPGTRLLVL.

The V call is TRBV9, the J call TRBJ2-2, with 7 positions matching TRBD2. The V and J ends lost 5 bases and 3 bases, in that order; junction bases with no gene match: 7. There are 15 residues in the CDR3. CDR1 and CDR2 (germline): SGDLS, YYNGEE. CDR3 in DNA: TGTGCCAGCAGGGAGGCTAGCGGAGACACCGGGGAGCTGTTTTTT. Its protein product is CASREASGDTGELFF.

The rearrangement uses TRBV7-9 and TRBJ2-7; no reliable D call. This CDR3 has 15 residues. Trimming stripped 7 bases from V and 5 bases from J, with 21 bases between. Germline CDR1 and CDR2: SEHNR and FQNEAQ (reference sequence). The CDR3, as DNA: TGTGCCAGCAATAACCTGGGGAAGGACCCTCACGAGCAGTACTTC. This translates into CASNNLGKDPHEQYF.

The CDR3 DNA reads TGTGCCTGGAGTCTCTCGGCCGAGCAGTACTTC. Translated: CAWSLSAEQYF. The chain links TRBV30 to TRBJ2-7; D is uncertain. V lost 2 bases to trimming and J lost 6 bases, with 8 bases between them. CDR3 length: 11 residues. The germline gives CDR1 GTSNPN, CDR2 SVGIG (reference sequence).

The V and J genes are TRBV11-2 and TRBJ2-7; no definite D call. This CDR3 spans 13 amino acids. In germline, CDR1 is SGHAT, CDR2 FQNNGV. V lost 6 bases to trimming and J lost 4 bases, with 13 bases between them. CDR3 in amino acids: CASRLGSVYEQYF. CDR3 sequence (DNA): TGTGCCAGCAGGTTGGGCAGCGTATACGAGCAGTACTTC.

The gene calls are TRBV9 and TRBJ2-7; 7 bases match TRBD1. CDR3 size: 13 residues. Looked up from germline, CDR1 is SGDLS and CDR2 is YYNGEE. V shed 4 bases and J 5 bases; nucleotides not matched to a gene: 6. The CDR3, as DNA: TGTGCCAGCAGCCCGACGACAGGGAACGAGCAGTACTTC. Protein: CASSPTTGNEQYF.

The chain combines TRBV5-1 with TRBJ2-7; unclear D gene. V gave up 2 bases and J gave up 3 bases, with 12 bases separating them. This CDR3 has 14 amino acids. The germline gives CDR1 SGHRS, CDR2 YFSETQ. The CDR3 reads CASSLVQRSYEQYF. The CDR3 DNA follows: TGCGCCAGCAGCTTAGTTCAGAGAAGCTACGAGCAGTACTTC.

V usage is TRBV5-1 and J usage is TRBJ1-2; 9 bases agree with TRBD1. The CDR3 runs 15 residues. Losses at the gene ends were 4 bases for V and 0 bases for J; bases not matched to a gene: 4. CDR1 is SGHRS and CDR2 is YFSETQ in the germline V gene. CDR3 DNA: TGCGCCAGCAGCGCGGGACAGGGAGCTAACTATGGCTACACCTTC. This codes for CASSAGQGANYGYTF.

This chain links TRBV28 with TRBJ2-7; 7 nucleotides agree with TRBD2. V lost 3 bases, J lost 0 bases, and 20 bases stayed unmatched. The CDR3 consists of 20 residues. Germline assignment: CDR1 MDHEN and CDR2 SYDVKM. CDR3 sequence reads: CASSFPHGAGTGGASYEQYF. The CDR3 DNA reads TGTGCCAGCAGTTTTCCCCATGGAGCGGGAACAGGAGGGGCCTCCTACGAGCAGTACTTC. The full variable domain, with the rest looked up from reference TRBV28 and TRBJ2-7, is DVKVTQSSRYLVKRTGEKVFLECVQDMDHENMFWYRQDPGLGLRLIYFSYDVKMKEKGDIPEGYSVSREKKERFSLILESASTNQTSMYLCASSFPHGAGTGGASYEQYFGPGTRLTVT.

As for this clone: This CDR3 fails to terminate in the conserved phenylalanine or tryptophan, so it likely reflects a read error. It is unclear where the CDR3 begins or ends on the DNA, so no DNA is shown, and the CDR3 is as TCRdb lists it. The CDR3: CASTPRGGFGWV. The V call is TRBV11-2, the J call TRBJ1-1. Counting both end residues, the CDR3 totals 12 amino acids. Germline CDR1 and CDR2: SGHAT and FQNNGV.

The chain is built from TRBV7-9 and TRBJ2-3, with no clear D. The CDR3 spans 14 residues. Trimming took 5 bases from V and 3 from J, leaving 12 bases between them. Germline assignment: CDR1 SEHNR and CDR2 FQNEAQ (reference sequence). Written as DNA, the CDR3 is TGTGCCAGCAGCCCCCGGGTGGCGACAGATACGCAGTATTTT. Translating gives CASSPRVATDTQYF.

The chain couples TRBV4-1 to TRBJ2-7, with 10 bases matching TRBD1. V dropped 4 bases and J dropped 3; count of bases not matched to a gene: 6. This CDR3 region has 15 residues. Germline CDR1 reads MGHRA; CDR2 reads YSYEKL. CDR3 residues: CASSLGDRGGYEQYF. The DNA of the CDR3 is TGCGCCAGCAGCCTGGGGGACAGGGGAGGCTACGAGCAGTACTTC.

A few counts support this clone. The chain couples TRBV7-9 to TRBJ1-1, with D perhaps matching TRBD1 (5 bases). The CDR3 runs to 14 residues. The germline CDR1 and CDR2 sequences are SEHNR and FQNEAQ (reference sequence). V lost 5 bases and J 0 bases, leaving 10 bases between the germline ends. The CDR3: CASSEQGLNTEAFF. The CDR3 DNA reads TGTGCCAGCAGCGAGCAGGGTCTGAACACTGAAGCTTTCTTT.

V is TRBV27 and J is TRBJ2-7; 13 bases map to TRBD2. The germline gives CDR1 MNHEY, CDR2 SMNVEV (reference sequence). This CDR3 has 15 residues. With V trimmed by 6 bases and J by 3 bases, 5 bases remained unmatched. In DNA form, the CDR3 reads TGTGCCAGCAGAACCGGGACTAGCGGGATCTACGAGCAGTACTTC. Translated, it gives CASRTGTSGIYEQYF.

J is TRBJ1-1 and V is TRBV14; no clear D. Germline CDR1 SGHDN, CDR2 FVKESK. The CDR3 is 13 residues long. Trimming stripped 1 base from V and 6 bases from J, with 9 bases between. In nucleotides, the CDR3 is TGTGCCAGCAGCCAAGTCGGAGGCCCTGAAGCTTTCTTT. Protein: CASSQVGGPEAFF. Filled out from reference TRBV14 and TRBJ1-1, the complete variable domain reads EAGVTQFPSHSVIEKGQTVTLRCDPISGHDNLYWYRRVMGKEIKFLLHFVKESKQDESGMPNNRFLAERTGGTYSTLKVQPAELEDSGVYFCASSQVGGPEAFFGQGTRLTVV.

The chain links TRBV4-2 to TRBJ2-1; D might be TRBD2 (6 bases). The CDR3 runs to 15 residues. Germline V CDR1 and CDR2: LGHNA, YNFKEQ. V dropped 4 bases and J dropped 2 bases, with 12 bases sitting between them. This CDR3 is CASSPRDSTYNEQFF. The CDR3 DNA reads TGTGCCAGCAGCCCCCGGGACTCCACCTACAATGAGCAGTTCTTC.

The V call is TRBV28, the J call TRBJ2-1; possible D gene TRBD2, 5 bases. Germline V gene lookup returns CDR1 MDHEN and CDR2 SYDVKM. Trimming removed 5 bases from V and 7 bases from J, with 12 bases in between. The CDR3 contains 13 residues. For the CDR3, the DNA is TGTGCCAGCAGTGGCGGGCTTCGGAATGAGCAGTTCTTC. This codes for CASSGGLRNEQFF. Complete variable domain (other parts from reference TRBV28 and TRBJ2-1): DVKVTQSSRYLVKRTGEKVFLECVQDMDHENMFWYRQDPGLGLRLIYFSYDVKMKEKGDIPEGYSVSREKKERFSLILESASTNQTSMYLCASSGGLRNEQFFGPGTRLTVL.

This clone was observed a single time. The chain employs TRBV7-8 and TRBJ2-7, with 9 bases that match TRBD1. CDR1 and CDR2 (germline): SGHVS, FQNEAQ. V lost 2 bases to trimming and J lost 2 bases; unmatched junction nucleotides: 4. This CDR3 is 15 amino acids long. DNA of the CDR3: TGTGCCAGCAGCTTATCCCGACAGGGGGCCTACGAGCAGTACTTC. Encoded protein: CASSLSRQGAYEQYF.